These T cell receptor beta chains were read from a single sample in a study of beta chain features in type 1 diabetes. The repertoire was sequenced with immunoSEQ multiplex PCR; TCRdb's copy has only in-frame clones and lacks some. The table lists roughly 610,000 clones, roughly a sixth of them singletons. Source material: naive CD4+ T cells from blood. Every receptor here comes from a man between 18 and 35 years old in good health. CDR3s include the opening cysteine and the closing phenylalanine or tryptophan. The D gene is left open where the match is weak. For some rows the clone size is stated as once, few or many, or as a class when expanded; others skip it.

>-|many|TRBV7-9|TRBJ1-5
TGTGCCAGCAGCTTAGGAAACAATCAGCCCCAGCATTTT
CASSLGNNQPQHF
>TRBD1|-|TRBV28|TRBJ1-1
TGTGCCAGCAGACTACAGGGGAGTGCAGCTTTCTTT
CASRLQGSAAFF
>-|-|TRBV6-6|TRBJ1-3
TGTGCCAGCAGTTACCAGGCCGGAAACACCATATATTTT
CASSYQAGNTIYF
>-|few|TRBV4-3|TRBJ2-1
TGCGCCAGCAGCCTTCCATCCCAGGGAAGATACAATGAGCAGTTCTTC
CASSLPSQGRYNEQFF
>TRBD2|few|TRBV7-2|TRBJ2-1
TGTGCCAGCAGCTCTCAGCGGGAGGGCCGGGTGTATGAGCAGTTCTTC
CASSSQREGRVYEQFF
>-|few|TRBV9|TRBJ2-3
TGTGCCAGCAGCGGACCCTCCCCGGGAGATACGCAGTATTTT
CASSGPSPGDTQYF
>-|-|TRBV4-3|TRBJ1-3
TGCGCCAGCAGCCAAGAGCCGGGGACTGCTGGAAACACCATATATTTT
CASSQEPGTAGNTIYF
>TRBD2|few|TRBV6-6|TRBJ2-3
TGTGCCAGCAGGACCCTAGGACTAGCGCTCACAGATACGCAGTATTTT
CASRTLGLALTDTQYF
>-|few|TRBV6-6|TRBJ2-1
TGTGCCAGTGTCGTCTTCCCAAGATCCTACAATGAGCAGTTCTTC
CASVVFPRSYNEQFF
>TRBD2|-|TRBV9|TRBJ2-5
TGTGCCAGCAGCGTAGGGACTAGCGGACCACAAGAGACCCAGTACTTC
CASSVGTSGPQETQYF
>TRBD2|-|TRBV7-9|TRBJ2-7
TGTGCCAGCAGCTTAGCGACGGGAGGGCCCGGGGAGCAGTACTTC
CASSLATGGPGEQYF
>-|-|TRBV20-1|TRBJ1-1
TGCAGAGGGGCAAACACTGAAGCTTTCTTT
CRGANTEAFF
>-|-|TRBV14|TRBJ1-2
TGTGCCAGCAGCCAAGGACTAAACTATGGCTACACCTTC
CASSQGLNYGYTF
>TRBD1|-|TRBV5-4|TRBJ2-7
TGTGCCAGCAGCGCGAGGGACAGGATCAAGTATGGAGGCTCCTACGAGCAGTACTTC
CASSARDRIKYGGSYEQYF
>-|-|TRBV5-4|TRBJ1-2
TGTGCCAGCAGATTGCCCGGGGGCCGCGCCGCCTTC
CASRLPGGRAAF
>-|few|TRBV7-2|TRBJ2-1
TGTGCCAGCAGCTTACATGTCTATGAGCAGTTCTTC
CASSLHVYEQFF
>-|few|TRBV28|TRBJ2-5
TGTGCCAGCAGTTTAGGCAGGGAAGAGACCCAGTACTTC
CASSLGREETQYF
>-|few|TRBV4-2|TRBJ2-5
TGTGCCAGCAGCCAAGGGATCTCGGGAAGTTTAGAGACCCAGTACTTC
CASSQGISGSLETQYF
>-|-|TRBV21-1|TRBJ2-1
TGTGCCAGCAGCAAAGGACGCTCTAGCGGGAGGTCCTACAATGAGCAGTTCTTC
CASSKGRSSGRSYNEQFF
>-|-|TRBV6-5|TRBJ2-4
TGTGCCAGCAGTTACTCGACCGGGACCAAAAACATTCAGTACTTC
CASSYSTGTKNIQYF
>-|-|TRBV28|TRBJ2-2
TGTGCCAGCATATCATTCGTTGGCGGGGAGCTGTTTTTT
CASISFVGGELFF
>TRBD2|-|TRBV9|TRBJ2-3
TGTGCCAGCAGCGTAGCGGCGGGGGGGCGGACAGATACGCAGTATTTT
CASSVAAGGRTDTQYF
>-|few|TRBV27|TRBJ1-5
TGTGCCAGCAGTTCCCAAATTTGGAATCAGCCCCAGCATTTT
CASSSQIWNQPQHF
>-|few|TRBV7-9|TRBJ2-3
TGTGCCAGCAGCTTTAGGACCGGGGTTAGCACAGATACGCAGTATTTT
CASSFRTGVSTDTQYF
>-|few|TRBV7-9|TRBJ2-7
TGTGCCAGCAGCCCTCAGGGGGGCTTCCCCGGGAGGTACGAGCAGTACTTC
CASSPQGGFPGRYEQYF
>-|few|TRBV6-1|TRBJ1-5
TGTGCCAGCACTGGGCGGGATAGCAATCAGCCCCAGCATTTT
CASTGRDSNQPQHF
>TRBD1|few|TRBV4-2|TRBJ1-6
TGTGCCAGCAGCCAAGACAGGGGGAATTCACCCCTCCACTTT
CASSQDRGNSPLHF
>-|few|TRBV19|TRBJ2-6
TGTGCCAGTAGGCTCCCCGGACAGCCTTTAGTAGGGGCCAACGTCCTGACTTTC
CASRLPGQPLVGANVLTF
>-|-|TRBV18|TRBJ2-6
TGTGCCAGCTCACCCCGACAGGTATCTGGGGCCAACGTCCTGACTTTC
CASSPRQVSGANVLTF
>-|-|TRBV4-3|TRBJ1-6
TGCGCCAGCAGCCAAGATCCGGAGGCCGGTTCACCCCTCCACTTT
CASSQDPEAGSPLHF
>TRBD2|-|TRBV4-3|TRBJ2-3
TGCGCCAGCAGCCCCTTGACTAGCGGGACAGATACGCAGTATTTT
CASSPLTSGTDTQYF
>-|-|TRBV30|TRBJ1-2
TGTGCCTGGAATCTAGGGGGGTATGGCTACACCTTC
CAWNLGGYGYTF
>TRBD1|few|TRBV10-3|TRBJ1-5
TGTGCCATCATGGGACAGGGGTTGTCAAATCAGCCCCAGCATTTT
CAIMGQGLSNQPQHF
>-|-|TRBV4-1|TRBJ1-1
TGCGCCAGCAGAAACCTCCTAGGGTTTCGTACTGAAGCTTTCTTT
CASRNLLGFRTEAFF
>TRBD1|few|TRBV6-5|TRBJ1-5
TGTGCCAGCAGTCCACAGGGGGTACAGCCCCAGCATTTT
CASSPQGVQPQHF
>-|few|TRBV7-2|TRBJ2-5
TGTGCCAGCAGCCCCCAGGAGACCCAGTACTTC
CASSPQETQYF
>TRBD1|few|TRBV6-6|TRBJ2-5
TGTGCCAGCAGACAGGGACAGGGGGCGACGGAGACCCAGTACTTC
CASRQGQGATETQYF
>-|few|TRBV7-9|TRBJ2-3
TGTGCCAGCAGCTCGAGTCGCGGGACCGGCACAGATACGCAGTATTTT
CASSSSRGTGTDTQYF
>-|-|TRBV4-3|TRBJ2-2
TGCGCCAGCAGCCAAGGATTGAGGGGCACCGGGGAGCTGTTTTTT
CASSQGLRGTGELFF
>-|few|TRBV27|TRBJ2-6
TGTGCCAGCAGTCGGAGCCGTAGAGCTGGGGCCAACGTCCTGACTTTC
CASSRSRRAGANVLTF
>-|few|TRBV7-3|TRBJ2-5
TGTGCCAGCAGCTCGCTTATCGGGTACCGTGTTCCCCAAGAGACCCAGTACTTC
CASSSLIGYRVPQETQYF
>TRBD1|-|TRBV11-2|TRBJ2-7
TGTGCCGCGTCCTTAGGGGGACAGAACTTGCAGTACTTC
CAASLGGQNLQYF
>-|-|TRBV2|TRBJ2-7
TGTGCCAGCTCCGGGAACAGGGTCCACGAGCAGTACTTC
CASSGNRVHEQYF